Following are 26 T cell receptor beta chains from one sample sequenced in a study of regulatory T cells in long-lasting Graves disease. Described time point: newly diagnosed GD, antithyroid drugs for less than 3 months. The TCR library was made from RNA extracted from PBMCs. Investigators prepared the TCR beta libraries by applying iRepertoire HTBI primers and Arm-PCR of CDR3 regions. TCRdb reanalysed the multiplex PCR reads using MiXCR and keeps one entry per CDR3 protein. The sample gives hundreds of thousands of distinct CDR3 sequences, under 20% of which show up once; 15% to 20% is in the top ten. The same sample was also studied in work on T cells in Graves' hyperthyroidism and ophthalmopathy.

Sequences were derived from peripheral blood mononuclear cells (PBMCs), sampled at new diagnosis, from a patient treated with antithyroid drugs. These receptors were collected from a woman aged 25 to 39 with Graves disease.

On this clonotype itself: A much larger clone differs by one base, so this may be a read error. The chain carries TRBV11-1 and TRBJ2-7, with a possible D match to TRBD2 (5 bases). The germline gives CDR1 SGHAT, CDR2 FQDESV (reference sequence). The CDR3 has 12 amino acids. V was trimmed by 5 bases and J by 2 bases, leaving 7 bases between them. The CDR3 sequence is CASSAEAYEQYF. The CDR3 nucleotides read TGTGCCAGCAGCGCGGAGGCCTACGAGCAGTACTTC.

Many counts were recorded for this clonotype. This chain's CDR3 is CAISDPGVYEQYF. CDR3 bases: TGTGCCATCAGTGACCCTGGGGTATACGAGCAGTACTTC. The V and J genes are TRBV10-3 and TRBJ2-7; D uncertain. The CDR3 contains 13 residues. Between the trimmed V and J ends, which lost 3 bases and 4 bases, there was a span of 10 bases. Germline V CDR1 and CDR2: ENHRY, SYGVKD.

This chain connects TRBV6-1 to TRBJ1-5; TRBD1 aligns across 8 bases. The germline CDR1 and CDR2 sequences are MNHNS and SASEGT. Losses at the gene ends were 5 bases for V and 2 bases for J; bases not matched to a gene: 8. The CDR3 spans 16 residues. This CDR3 reads CASSPLDRGGNQPQHF. The CDR3 nucleotides are TGTGCCAGCAGTCCACTCGACAGGGGAGGCAATCAGCCCCAGCATTTT.

The sample holds a few counts of this clonotype. The CDR3 reads CASSYDRGNTIYF. In DNA form, the CDR3 reads TGTGCCAGCAGTTACGACAGAGGAAACACCATATATTTT. This chain links TRBV12-3 or TRBV12-4 with TRBJ1-3, with D possibly being TRBD1 (5 bases). The CDR3 length is 13 residues. The germline V and J ends were trimmed by 4 bases and 4 bases, with 8 bases remaining between them.

This clonotype was seen more than once but under ten times. The chain joins TRBV6-1 to TRBJ2-4; D unresolved. The CDR3 totals 16 residues. Trimming left V 2 bases short and J 0 bases short, with 11 bases between. CDR1 is MNHNS and CDR2 is SASEGT in the germline V gene. DNA of the CDR3: TGTGCCAGCAGTGAATTCCCCAACCTAGCCAAAAACATTCAGTACTTC. The encoded protein is CASSEFPNLAKNIQYF.

This clonotype was counted at least ten times. This chain links TRBV20-1 with TRBJ1-5; TRBD1 matches 10 bases. The CDR3 runs 14 residues. Trimming removed 5 bases from V and 7 bases from J; junction bases left unmatched: 8. CDR1 DFQATT and CDR2 SNEGSKA come from the germline V gene (reference sequence). Here the CDR3 DNA reads TGCAGTGCTCCCGGGCAGGGACAGGGGCAGCCCCAGCATTTT. It specifies CSAPGQGQGQPQHF.

The chain is built from TRBV20-1 and TRBJ1-1; 9 bases align to TRBD1. Germline values: CDR1 DFQATT, CDR2 SNEGSKA (reference sequence). CDR3 size: 14 residues. Germline trimming cut 4 bases from V and 4 bases from J; bases unmatched to any gene: 7. The DNA for the CDR3 is TGCAGTGCTATGAGGACAGGGGCTTCCACTGAAGCTTTCTTT. Translation: CSAMRTGASTEAFF.

A word on this clonotype: This could be a read error, since a much larger clone is one nucleotide away. DNA of the CDR3: TGCAGTGCTAGCAGAGAAAGCAATCAGCCCCCGCATTTT. It is translated as CSASRESNQPPHF. The V call is TRBV20-1, the J call TRBJ1-5; D gene unclear. This CDR3 has 13 residues. Per germline, CDR1 DFQATT and CDR2 SNEGSKA (reference sequence).

The chain recombines TRBV28 with TRBJ2-1, with TRBD1 matching 8 bases. The V and J ends lost 7 bases and 0 bases, in that order; junction bases with no gene match: 20. There are 20 residues in the CDR3. In germline, CDR1 is MDHEN, CDR2 SYDVKM. This chain's CDR3 is CASKTYPAGGSRSSYNEQFF. CDR3 coding DNA: TGTGCCAGCAAGACATACCCCGCAGGGGGCTCTCGGAGCTCCTACAATGAGCAGTTCTTC. The variable domain in full, completed from reference TRBV28 and TRBJ2-1, reads DVKVTQSSRYLVKRTGEKVFLECVQDMDHENMFWYRQDPGLGLRLIYFSYDVKMKEKGDIPEGYSVSREKKERFSLILESASTNQTSMYLCASKTYPAGGSRSSYNEQFFGPGTRLTVL.

The genes are TRBV11-2 and TRBJ2-7, with D unresolved. Germline CDR1 is SGHAT and CDR2 is FQNNGV. Trimming removed 5 bases at V and 3 bases at J, with 26 bases between. The CDR3 contains 18 residues. The CDR3: CASSRNFMTGAKVYEQYF. CDR3 in DNA: TGTGCCAGCAGCCGAAATTTTATGACCGGAGCTAAGGTCTACGAGCAGTACTTC.

V is TRBV30 and J is TRBJ1-5, with TRBD1 identical over 8 bases. The CDR3 sequence is 14 residues long. With V trimmed by 4 bases and J by 6 bases, 8 bases remained unmatched. Germline V gene lookup returns CDR1 GTSNPN and CDR2 SVGIG (reference sequence). The CDR3 loop is CAWNTGQGGQPQHF. CDR3 DNA sequence: TGTGCCTGGAATACCGGACAGGGCGGTCAGCCCCAGCATTTT. Together with reference TRBV30 and TRBJ1-5, the CDR3 gives the full variable domain: SQTIHQWPATLVQPVGSPLSLECTVEGTSNPNLYWYRQAAGRGLQLLFYSVGIGQISSEVPQNLSASRPQDRQFILSSKKLLLSDSGFYLCAWNTGQGGQPQHFGDGTRLSIL.

In its sample, this clonotype was seen once. This chain joins TRBV5-8 and TRBJ1-5, with no clear D. CDR3 length: 12 amino acids. Germline-derived CDR1 and CDR2 are SGHTS and YDEGEE. Trimming took off 0 bases at V and 9 bases at J, with 7 bases between the two ends. The CDR3 loop reads CASSLALRPQHF. Written as DNA, the CDR3 is TGTGCCAGCAGCTTGGCTCTCAGGCCCCAGCATTTT.

In its sample, this clonotype was seen many times. The J gene is TRBJ2-3, the V gene TRBV7-9; 8 positions agree with TRBD1. V lost 4 bases to trimming and J lost 0 bases; unmatched junction nucleotides: 6. CDR3 length equals 16 residues. The germline V gene encodes CDR1 SEHNR and CDR2 FQNEAQ (reference sequence). CDR3 amino acids: CASSSRGTGSTDTQYF. For the CDR3, the DNA is TGTGCCAGCAGCTCACGCGGGACAGGAAGCACAGATACGCAGTATTTT.

This clonotype was counted between two and nine times. The chain links TRBV5-1 to TRBJ2-7, with D unclear. The CDR3 consists of 14 residues. CDR1 is SGHRS and CDR2 is YFSETQ in the germline V gene. V was clipped by 4 bases and J by 3 bases, with 14 bases between them. CDR3 residues: CASSPDNSYYEQYF. CDR3 DNA: TGCGCCAGCAGCCCGGATAACAGTTACTACGAGCAGTACTTC.

This clonotype has just a few counts. V is TRBV15 and J is TRBJ2-4, with TRBD2 matching 8 bases. Trimming took 9 bases from V and 7 from J; bases not matched to a gene: 8. The CDR3 loop spans 13 amino acids. Germline CDR1 reads LNHNV; CDR2 reads YYDKDF (reference sequence). The CDR3: CATGAGGVNIQYF. Here the CDR3 DNA reads TGTGCCACTGGGGCGGGGGGCGTGAACATTCAGTACTTC.

This clonotype was counted between two and nine times. The chain recombines TRBV20-1 with TRBJ2-1, with 10 bases identical to TRBD2. This CDR3 has 18 amino acids. The V gene end was trimmed by 0 bases and the J gene end by 8 bases; junction bases not matched to a gene: 16. Per germline, CDR1 DFQATT and CDR2 SNEGSKA (reference sequence). As DNA, the CDR3 is TGCAGTGCTAGAGATTTGGGTGGGTCTAGCGGGAGTGAGGATGAGCAGTTCTTC. It is translated as CSARDLGGSSGSEDEQFF.

This clonotype was counted at least ten times. The V gene is TRBV20-1, the J gene TRBJ2-3, with no clear D. CDR1 DFQATT and CDR2 SNEGSKA come from the germline V gene (reference sequence). V lost 4 bases to trimming and J lost 2 bases, with 13 bases between them. This CDR3 contains 14 residues. The CDR3 coding sequence is TGCAGTGCTACCCCAGCGATAGTCACAGATACGCAGTATTTT. Amino acids: CSATPAIVTDTQYF.

This clonotype was counted many times. V is TRBV10-3 and J is TRBJ1-1, with 7 bases fitting TRBD1. Trimming took 2 bases from V and 2 from J; bases not matched to a gene: 2. The CDR3 sequence is 14 residues long. The germline V gene encodes CDR1 ENHRY and CDR2 SYGVKD. CDR3 region: CAISETGANTEAFF. In nucleotides, the CDR3 is TGTGCCATCAGTGAGACAGGGGCTAACACTGAAGCTTTCTTT.

This clonotype has a count of ten or more. V usage is TRBV24-1 and J usage is TRBJ1-1; TRBD1 is a possible D gene (5 bases). The V gene lost 5 bases and the J gene lost 4 bases, with 10 bases spanning the gap. Germline assignment: CDR1 KGHDR and CDR2 SFDVKD. CDR3 length: 13 residues. For the CDR3, the DNA is TGTGCCACCAGTGCAGGGTGGAGCACTGAAGCTTTCTTT. Its protein product is CATSAGWSTEAFF.

Ten or more counts support this clonotype. The chain couples TRBV2 to TRBJ2-1; weak D call: TRBD2 (5 bases). CDR3 length: 13 residues. Trimming left V 2 bases short and J 8 bases short, with 10 bases between. Germline values: CDR1 SNHLY, CDR2 FYNNEI. The CDR3 DNA reads TGTGCCAGCAGTGAAACCGGAGCGGATGAGCAGTTCTTC. Protein: CASSETGADEQFF.

The chain has TRBV3-1 and TRBJ2-3; 9 nucleotides match TRBD2. Germline CDR1 is LGHDT and CDR2 is YNNKEL (reference sequence). The CDR3 totals 15 residues. V lost 6 bases, J lost 4 bases, and 8 bases stayed unmatched. The CDR3 loop reads CASSLSGRGSDTQYF. In DNA, the CDR3 is TGTGCCAGCAGTCTTAGCGGGAGAGGGTCAGATACGCAGTATTTT.

This clonotype appeared many times. The CDR3 nucleotides read TGCGCCAGCAGCTCTAACGATGAAAAACTGTTTTTT. This translates into CASSSNDEKLFF. The chain joins TRBV5-1 to TRBJ1-4; no reliable D call. CDR1 and CDR2 from the germline V gene are SGHRS and YFSETQ. Trimming left V 3 bases short and J 6 bases short, with 6 bases between. The CDR3 loop spans 12 amino acids.

V and J are TRBV5-1 and TRBJ2-1, with D uncertain. The germline V gene has CDR1 SGHRS and CDR2 YFSETQ. Deletions cut 3 bases from V and 6 bases from J, with 10 bases between. This CDR3 spans 13 amino acids. This CDR3 is CASSSPGFNEQFF. The CDR3 DNA is TGCGCCAGCAGCTCCCCAGGTTTCAATGAGCAGTTCTTC.

The chain combines TRBV28 with TRBJ2-3; the match to TRBD1 covers 7 bases. The ends lost 6 bases at V and 2 bases at J; junction bases unmatched: 11. The CDR3 is 16 residues long. The germline V gene encodes CDR1 MDHEN and CDR2 SYDVKM. The CDR3 DNA reads as TGTGCCAGCAGATCCCCGAAGGGACAGAACACAGATACGCAGTATTTT. Translation: CASRSPKGQNTDTQYF. The full variable domain, with the rest looked up from reference TRBV28 and TRBJ2-3, is DVKVTQSSRYLVKRTGEKVFLECVQDMDHENMFWYRQDPGLGLRLIYFSYDVKMKEKGDIPEGYSVSREKKERFSLILESASTNQTSMYLCASRSPKGQNTDTQYFGPGTRLTVL.

This clonotype came up many times. This chain links TRBV20-1 with TRBJ1-1; TRBD1 aligns across 7 bases. CDR3 length: 15 residues. Germline lookup yields CDR1 DFQATT and CDR2 SNEGSKA (reference sequence). The J segment lost 0 bases and the V segment lost 0 bases, leaving 4 bases of the junction unmatched. The CDR3 loop reads CSAREGGQMNTEAFF. The DNA for the CDR3 is TGCAGTGCTAGAGAGGGGGGACAGATGAACACTGAAGCTTTCTTT.

This clonotype occurred many times. The chain recombines TRBV6-1 with TRBJ1-5; 8 bases map to TRBD1. Losses at the gene ends were 1 base for V and 7 bases for J; bases not matched to a gene: 9. Germline CDR1 and CDR2: MNHNS and SASEGT. CDR3 length: 16 amino acids. The CDR3 nucleotides are TGTGCCAGCAGTGAAGAGTGGACAGGGTTGAGGCAGCCCCAGCATTTT. It specifies CASSEEWTGLRQPQHF.